The T cell receptor (beta chain) under discussion was sequenced for a study of blood T cell repertoires in COVID-19. Study-wide background: From the United States, Italy and Spain came samples of acute and convalescent COVID-19. The cDNA or gDNA used as material had been derived from T cells, B-cell-depleted T cells, or PBMCs.

The CDR3 extends over 14 amino acids. Authors' processing steps: Cell counts per sample came from amplifying reference gene primers. Assay: immunoSEQ multiplex PCR; the TCRdb copy retains only in-frame clones and omits some. The V and J calls and clone size are taken from that table; D and trimming were inferred from the DNA. This table holds approximately 120,000 clones, 85% to 90% found once. The clonotype comes from a human donor in a cohort sampled during active COVID-19. The sequencing sample was made of peripheral blood. The chain combines TRBV21-1 with TRBJ1-2; the table gives TRBD1 as D, unverified against the DNA. TRBV21-1 is a pseudogene segment. CDR3 sequence (DNA): TGTGCCAGCGGGCTCCGTGGACAGGGCTATGGCTACACCTTC. Translation gives CASGLRGQGYGYTF.